Each of the 25 T cell receptor beta chains below was sequenced from the same sample in a study of blood T cell repertoires in COVID-19. Clones were read by immunoSEQ multiplex PCR, and TCRdb kept only the in-frame ones, dropping some. The sample has about 230,000 clones, roughly 88% seen once; the top ten hold around 2.5%. Sequencing input: peripheral blood. All receptors come from a man aged 40-50 years who had recovered from COVID-19.

V is TRBV11-3 and J is TRBJ2-7, with 9 positions matching TRBD1. The CDR3 runs 16 residues. With V trimmed by 5 bases and J by 3 bases, 11 bases remained unmatched. Germline CDR1 is SGHNT and CDR2 is YENEEA. In DNA, the CDR3 is TGTGCCAGCAGCCGGGCCGGGACAGGGATCGTCTACGAGCAGTACTTC. Translated, it gives CASSRAGTGIVYEQYF.

V and J are TRBV27 and TRBJ1-2; possibly TRBD1 for D (5 bases). Trimming removed 2 bases from V and 0 bases from J, with 13 bases in between. This CDR3 region has 16 residues. The germline CDR1 and CDR2 sequences are MNHEY and SMNVEV (reference sequence). CDR3 sequence: CASSLAPGHSNYGYTF. For the CDR3, the DNA is TGTGCCAGCAGTTTAGCCCCAGGACACTCTAACTATGGCTACACCTTC.

The gene calls are TRBV27 and TRBJ2-7; no firm D call. Germline assignment: CDR1 MNHEY and CDR2 SMNVEV (reference sequence). The CDR3 is made up of 14 amino acids. Deletions cut 1 base from V and 2 bases from J, with 9 bases between. The CDR3 is CASSLLGRPYEQYF. CDR3 nucleotide sequence: TGTGCCAGCAGTTTATTAGGCAGGCCCTACGAGCAGTACTTC.

The chain is built from TRBV6-2 or TRBV6-3 and TRBJ2-7; the match to TRBD1 covers 7 bases. The CDR3 is 14 amino acids. Germline V lookup: CDR1 MNHEY, CDR2 SVGEGT. V lost 2 bases to trimming and J lost 2 bases; unmatched junction nucleotides: 3. CDR3 amino acids: CASSYGTEPYEQYF. CDR3 in DNA: TGTGCCAGCAGTTACGGGACAGAGCCCTACGAGCAGTACTTC.

The chain has TRBV11-3 and TRBJ1-1, with 7 bases identical to TRBD1. V lost 5 bases and J lost 7; bases outside the gene matches: 7. This CDR3 spans 13 amino acids. From germline, CDR1 is SGHNT and CDR2 YENEEA. CDR3 coding DNA: TGTGCCAGCAGCCTCGGACAGGAAGGTGAAGCTTTCTTT. Translation gives CASSLGQEGEAFF.

This chain connects TRBV5-1 to TRBJ1-1; possible D gene TRBD1, 6 bases. This CDR3 contains 15 residues. V lost 3 bases and J lost 3, with 15 bases in between. CDR1 and CDR2 from the germline V gene are SGHRS and YFSETQ. As DNA, the CDR3 is TGCGCCAGCAGCTGGGAACAGGGCGGATACACTGAAGCTTTCTTT. It yields the protein CASSWEQGGYTEAFF.

The chain is built from TRBV15 and TRBJ1-2, with D possibly matching TRBD1 (5 bases). The V gene lost 3 bases and the J gene lost 5 bases, with 10 bases spanning the gap. Germline-derived CDR1 and CDR2 are LNHNV and YYDKDF (reference sequence). This CDR3 comprises 13 residues. CDR3: CATSSSGWYGYTF. CDR3 sequence (DNA): TGTGCCACCAGCAGCTCAGGGTGGTATGGCTACACCTTC.

CDR3: CASSQVLAGRYNEQFF. For the CDR3, the DNA is TGCGCCAGCAGCCAGGTACTAGCGGGAAGATACAATGAGCAGTTCTTC. V and J are TRBV4-1 and TRBJ2-1; 10 bases align to TRBD2. The CDR3 is 16 residues long. Trimming at V came to 3 bases and at J to 4 bases, leaving 6 bases not matched to a gene. The germline V gene encodes CDR1 MGHRA and CDR2 YSYEKL.

This clone has only one observation. V usage is TRBV4-3 and J usage is TRBJ2-3, with TRBD2 matching over 9 bases. The CDR3 loop spans 17 amino acids. V shed 2 bases and J 4 bases; nucleotides not matched to a gene: 10. Germline lookup yields CDR1 LGHNA and CDR2 YSLEER. This chain's CDR3 is CASSQNQRGVVSDTQYF. Here the CDR3 DNA reads TGCGCCAGCAGCCAAAACCAGCGGGGGGTTGTTTCAGATACGCAGTATTTT.

This chain uses TRBV12-3 or TRBV12-4 with TRBJ1-2; D ambiguous. Trimming stripped 3 bases from V and 2 bases from J, with 7 bases between. The CDR3 loop spans 13 amino acids. In nucleotides, the CDR3 is TGTGCCAGCAGTTTTGGCAACAACTATGGCTACACCTTC. Translating it yields CASSFGNNYGYTF.

A remark on this clone: Other DNA sequences of this sample code for an identical CDR3. The rearrangement joins TRBV18 to TRBJ2-5; no definite D call. The length of the CDR3 is 12 residues. Per germline, CDR1 KGHSH and CDR2 LQKENI. Trimming removed 6 bases from V and 4 bases from J, with 9 bases in between. CDR3 amino acids: CASSPSGETQYF. The CDR3 DNA reads TGTGCCAGCTCCCCGTCGGGAGAGACCCAGTACTTC.

In DNA, the CDR3 is TGTGCCAGCAGCTCCCCGACAGTGACCTACGAGCAGTACTTC. As protein: CASSSPTVTYEQYF. This chain uses TRBV6-5 with TRBJ2-7, with D possibly TRBD1 on 5 matching bases. The CDR3 contains 14 residues. Per the germline V gene, CDR1 is MNHEY and CDR2 is SVGAGI. Trimming left V 6 bases short and J 2 bases short, with 14 bases between.

The chain uses TRBV6-5 and TRBJ2-3; 7 nucleotides agree with TRBD1. Trimming cost V 8 bases and J 2 bases; bases outside gene matches: 7. The germline CDR1 and CDR2 sequences are MNHEY and SVGAGI. This CDR3 is 14 amino acids long. CDR3 in amino acids: CASRGGYNTDTQYF. The CDR3 DNA is TGTGCCAGCCGAGGGGGCTATAACACAGATACGCAGTATTTT.

The rearrangement links TRBV18 to TRBJ2-7; weak D call: TRBD1 (5 bases). The CDR3 extends over 13 amino acids. Trimming removed 3 bases from V and 9 bases from J, with 15 bases in between. Looked up from germline, CDR1 is KGHSH and CDR2 is LQKENI. Here the CDR3 DNA reads TGTGCCAGCTCACCGGTAGGGGATTCACGGCAGTACTTC. Translation: CASSPVGDSRQYF.

The chain couples TRBV18 to TRBJ1-2; 8 positions match TRBD1. The V and J ends lost 3 bases and 0 bases, in that order; junction bases with no gene match: 3. The CDR3 extends over 15 amino acids. The germline V gene has CDR1 KGHSH and CDR2 LQKENI. In DNA, the CDR3 is TGTGCCAGCTCACCCTTGACAGGGGCTAACTATGGCTACACCTTC. It specifies CASSPLTGANYGYTF.

This clone has just one count. In DNA, the CDR3 is TGCGCCAGCAGCTTGGTTCTTAACACCGGGGAGCTGTTTTTT. Amino acid sequence: CASSLVLNTGELFF. The chain has TRBV5-1 and TRBJ2-2; D gene unclear. This CDR3 has 14 residues. The V end lost 0 bases, the J end lost 2 bases, and 5 bases lay between the germline ends. The germline V gene encodes CDR1 SGHRS and CDR2 YFSETQ.

This rearrangement joins TRBV9 to TRBJ2-3; TRBD2 matches at 8 bases. The CDR3 has 16 amino acids. The germline V gene encodes CDR1 SGDLS and CDR2 YYNGEE. Trimming at V came to 4 bases and at J to 2 bases, leaving 9 bases not matched to a gene. This CDR3 reads CASSPPGGGTTDTQYF. CDR3 bases: TGTGCCAGCAGCCCTCCGGGCGGGGGGACCACAGATACGCAGTATTTT. Complete variable domain (other parts from reference TRBV9 and TRBJ2-3): DSGVTQTPKHLITATGQRVTLRCSPRSGDLSVYWYQQSLDQGLQFLIQYYNGEERAKGNILERFSAQQFPDLHSELNLSSLELGDSALYFCASSPPGGGTTDTQYFGPGTRLTVL.

The chain employs TRBV27 and TRBJ1-2; TRBD1 matches at 10 bases. Losses at the gene ends were 3 bases for V and 4 bases for J; bases not matched to a gene: 2. This CDR3 contains 14 residues. Germline V gene sequence: CDR1 MNHEY, CDR2 SMNVEV (reference sequence). The CDR3 spells CASSFGQGGYGYTF. In DNA form, the CDR3 reads TGTGCCAGCAGTTTCGGACAGGGGGGCTATGGCTACACCTTC.

The chain has TRBV19 and TRBJ1-2; D not resolved. CDR1 and CDR2 from the germline V gene are LNHDA and SQIVND (reference sequence). The CDR3 contains 13 residues. The V gene lost 6 bases and the J gene lost 0 bases, with 8 bases spanning the gap. The CDR3 sequence: CASRVSANYGYTF. The DNA for the CDR3 is TGTGCCAGTAGGGTCTCAGCTAACTATGGCTACACCTTC.

This clone has a single count. CDR3 loop: CASSTGQISYEQYF. The CDR3 coding sequence is TGTGCCAGCTCAACGGGACAGATCTCCTACGAGCAGTACTTC. The V and J genes are TRBV18 and TRBJ2-7, with TRBD1 identical over 7 bases. The CDR3 loop spans 14 amino acids. CDR1 KGHSH and CDR2 LQKENI come from the germline V gene. Unmatched junction bases numbered 4, after V lost 5 bases and J lost 0 bases.

This chain joins TRBV4-1 and TRBJ2-1; TRBD2 matches at 11 bases. The V gene's germline CDR1 is MGHRA and CDR2 YSYEKL. The CDR3 loop spans 18 amino acids. The junction had 13 bases not matched to a gene; V was cut back by 0 bases and J by 9 bases. CDR3 DNA: TGCGCCAGCAGCCAAGATCTCCTAGCGGGAGGTCTCGGGTGTGAGCAGTTCTTC. Its protein product is CASSQDLLAGGLGCEQFF.

The chain employs TRBV12-5 and TRBJ2-5, with D perhaps matching TRBD2 (5 bases). The CDR3 is 15 amino acids. Deletions cut 5 bases from V and 5 bases from J, with 18 bases between. Germline V lookup: CDR1 LGHNT, CDR2 FRNRAP. CDR3: CASGPLWGVGETQYF. DNA of the CDR3: TGTGCTAGTGGTCCACTCTGGGGAGTTGGGGAGACCCAGTACTTC.

The J gene is TRBJ1-2, the V gene TRBV5-5, with TRBD1 identical over 8 bases. The J segment lost 7 bases and the V segment lost 4 bases, leaving 3 bases of the junction unmatched. The CDR3 covers 12 residues. The germline V gene encodes CDR1 SGHKS and CDR2 YYEKEE (reference sequence). The chain's CDR3 is CASSQTGGGYTF. The CDR3 region has the DNA TGTGCCAGCAGCCAAACAGGGGGTGGCTACACCTTC.

This chain links TRBV10-2 with TRBJ1-2, with 11 bases identical to TRBD1. The ends lost 3 bases at V and 4 bases at J; junction bases unmatched: 7. In germline, CDR1 is WSHSY, CDR2 SAAADI. CDR3 length equals 16 residues. This chain's CDR3 is CASSDMGQGVSYGYTF. CDR3 in DNA: TGCGCCAGCAGTGACATGGGACAGGGGGTTAGCTATGGCTACACCTTC.

The rearrangement uses TRBV5-1 and TRBJ2-2, with a tentative D call TRBD1 (5 bases). The CDR3 has 15 residues. Trimming left V 0 bases short and J 3 bases short, with 9 bases between. Germline lookup yields CDR1 SGHRS and CDR2 YFSETQ. The CDR3 DNA reads as TGCGCCAGCAGCTTGGCCAAGGGGTACACCGGGGAGCTGTTTTTT. This codes for CASSLAKGYTGELFF.